The clone carrying this T cell receptor beta chain occurred once. This record belongs to a study of blood T cell repertoires in COVID-19. Study context: COVID-19 samples collected from the United States, Italy and Spain covered acute and convalescent phases. Nucleic acid was either cDNA or gDNA, and it came from T cells, B-cell-depleted T cells, or PBMCs.

Original analysis: By means of reference gene primer amplification, nucleated cell counts were estimated. TCRdb's table, derived via immunoSEQ multiplex PCR, lists solely in-frame clones and lacks some. V, J and clone size derive from that table, while D and trimming were established from the DNA sequence. The sample contains about 270,000 clones, 75% to 90% of which appear only once. The Seattle patients joined while their infection was active and were tracked longitudinally afterward. J lost 4 bases, V lost 7 bases, and 6 bases had no gene match. The CDR3 extends over 15 amino acids. Germline-derived CDR1 and CDR2 are KGHDR and SFDVKD.

This TCR derives from a woman in her seventies with COVID-19, enrolled during active disease. This chain joins TRBV24-1 and TRBJ2-3, with TRBD2 identical over 11 bases. What was sequenced was peripheral blood. Written as DNA, the CDR3 is TGTGCCACCAGCGGGGCTAGCGGGGGGTCAGATACGCAGTATTTT. Its protein product is CATSGASGGSDTQYF.